One sample yielded the 28 T cell receptor beta chains listed below, sequenced in a study of Graves' ophthalmopathy and Graves' hyperthyroidism. TCR beta CDR3 regions were amplified from RNA transcripts. The first-round RT-PCR employed HTBI primers together with the Qiagen OneStep RT-PCR kit. A multiplex PCR was then performed as the second round. One entry per CDR3 protein results from TCRdb running MiXCR on the multiplex PCR reads. The sample shows over a million distinct CDR3 sequences, about two fifths of them seen only once. Specimen: peripheral blood or thyroid tissue (not recorded which). The receptors shown here come from an adult man with Graves' hyperthyroidism.

This chain links TRBV20-1 with TRBJ1-2; D is possibly TRBD1 (6 bases). The V and J ends lost 2 bases and 5 bases respectively, with 24 bases between them. The germline CDR1 and CDR2 sequences are DFQATT and SNEGSKA (reference sequence). CDR3 length equals 17 residues. CDR3 nucleotides: TGCAGTGCTAGAAGTAGAGGACAGTCCCAGGTCGGGTATGGCTACACCTTC. Its protein product is CSARSRGQSQVGYGYTF.

The chain is built from TRBV20-1 and TRBJ2-7, with 11 bases matching TRBD2. The CDR3 sequence is 16 residues long. V gave up 3 bases and J gave up 6 bases; unmatched junction bases: 13. Germline-derived CDR1 and CDR2 are DFQATT and SNEGSKA (reference sequence). CDR3: CSARPGLAEVASEQYF. CDR3 nucleotide sequence: TGCAGTGCTAGGCCGGGACTAGCGGAAGTAGCTTCCGAGCAGTACTTC.

This clonotype was observed a handful of times. This chain joins TRBV5-6 and TRBJ1-1, with no clear D. The germline gives CDR1 SGHDT, CDR2 YYEEEE. V shed 2 bases and J shed 3 bases, with 8 bases lying between them. CDR3 size: 13 residues. CDR3 residues: CASSLVLDTEAFF. The CDR3 nucleotides read TGTGCCAGCAGCTTAGTCTTGGACACTGAAGCTTTCTTT.

CDR3 region: CSARDFFTVAYEQYF. For the CDR3, the DNA is TGCAGTGCTAGAGATTTCTTCACAGTCGCCTACGAGCAGTACTTC. The chain links TRBV20-1 to TRBJ2-7; D gene unclear. Germline CDR1 and CDR2: DFQATT and SNEGSKA (reference sequence). The CDR3 has 15 residues. V lost 0 bases, J lost 2 bases, and 14 bases lay in between.

The table lists this clonotype with a few counts. The genes are TRBV19 and TRBJ2-6, with 7 bases lining up with TRBD1. Germline-derived CDR1 and CDR2 are LNHDA and SQIVND (reference sequence). V gave up 3 bases and J gave up 0 bases; unmatched junction bases: 5. This CDR3 is built from 17 residues. CDR3 residues: CASSILPGGSGANVLTF. The CDR3 DNA follows: TGTGCCAGTAGTATCCTCCCAGGGGGCTCTGGGGCCAACGTCCTGACTTTC.

At least ten counts were recorded for this clonotype. This chain joins TRBV20-1 and TRBJ2-5; 9 bases are a match to TRBD2. Germline loops: CDR1 DFQATT, CDR2 SNEGSKA (reference sequence). This CDR3 region has 16 residues. V was clipped by 5 bases and J by 4 bases; unmatched bases: 14. The CDR3 DNA reads TGCAGTGCTTCTTCGCCCCTTAGCGGGAGAGGAGAGACCCAGTACTTC. This codes for CSASSPLSGRGETQYF.

The table lists this clonotype with many counts. The chain uses TRBV29-1 and TRBJ2-7, with D perhaps TRBD1 (6 bases). Germline CDR1 is SQVTM and CDR2 is ANQGSEA. Trimming took 3 bases from V and 5 from J, leaving 17 bases between them. The CDR3 spans 14 residues. In nucleotides, the CDR3 is TGCAGCGTTGATGGCCAGGGGAGCTTCCACGAGCAGTACTTC. Protein product: CSVDGQGSFHEQYF.

The CDR3 sequence is CAISERGEAFF. The CDR3 DNA follows: TGTGCCATCAGTGAGAGAGGGGAAGCTTTCTTT. This rearrangement joins TRBV10-3 to TRBJ1-1; D gene ambiguous. Germline V gives CDR1 ENHRY, CDR2 SYGVKD. CDR3 size: 11 residues. V lost 2 bases to trimming and J lost 8 bases, with 6 bases between them.

V and J are TRBV11-2 and TRBJ1-1; D is uncertain. The CDR3 has 16 residues. The V end lost 0 bases, the J end lost 0 bases, and 11 bases lay between the germline ends. Germline lookup yields CDR1 SGHAT and CDR2 FQNNGV. In nucleotides, the CDR3 is TGTGCCAGCAGCTTAGATCGGCCAGACATGAACACTGAAGCTTTCTTT. Its translation is CASSLDRPDMNTEAFF. The whole variable domain, remainder taken from reference TRBV11-2 and TRBJ1-1, is EAGVAQSPRYKIIEKRQSVAFWCNPISGHATLYWYQQILGQGPKLLIQFQNNGVVDDSQLPKDRFSAERLKGVDSTLKIQPAKLEDSAVYLCASSLDRPDMNTEAFFGQGTRLTVV.

V usage is TRBV9 and J usage is TRBJ2-2, with D perhaps matching TRBD2 (6 bases). This CDR3 spans 16 amino acids. Trimming pared 3 bases from V and 2 bases from J, leaving 14 bases between. In germline, CDR1 is SGDLS, CDR2 YYNGEE. The CDR3 DNA reads TGTGCCAGCAGCGGCGGGTCCGGGAGAAACACCGGGGAGCTGTTTTTT. Its translation: CASSGGSGRNTGELFF.

Written as DNA, the CDR3 is TGTGCCAGCAGTTCGTGGGACACCCAGGGGTATGGCTACACCTTC. This encodes CASSSWDTQGYGYTF. The chain uses TRBV12-3 or TRBV12-4 and TRBJ1-2; D perhaps matches TRBD1 (6 bases). The V and J ends lost 4 bases and 5 bases respectively, with 17 bases between them. The CDR3 runs 15 residues.

The J gene is TRBJ2-7, the V gene TRBV27; 9 bases are shared with TRBD1. The CDR3 totals 13 residues. Looked up from germline, CDR1 is MNHEY and CDR2 is SMNVEV (reference sequence). After removal of 6 bases from V and 7 bases from J, the junction contained 7 bases not matched to a gene. The CDR3 DNA is TGTGCCAGCAGCCGGGACAGGGTCAAGGAGCAGTACTTC. Its protein is CASSRDRVKEQYF.

This clonotype was recorded a few times. Sequence at one end of the junction differs from germline and may be a read error. J is TRBJ2-7 and V is TRBV14; 8 positions match TRBD2. Germline CDR1 and CDR2: SGHDN and FVKESK. The CDR3 sequence is 12 residues long. CDR3 sequence: CANSLPGGEQYF. The DNA of the CDR3 is TGTGCCAACAGCCTCCCGGGGGGGGAGCAGTACTTC.

This clonotype was counted between two and nine times. The germline gene is not matched at one end of the junction; a read error may be the cause. The chain has TRBV7-8 and TRBJ2-7; D not resolved. Germline V lookup: CDR1 SGHVS, CDR2 FQNEAQ. The CDR3 length is 15 residues. DNA for the CDR3: TGCGCCAGCAGCCAAGATTACCCCGGACCTTACGAGCAGTACTTC. Protein product: CASSQDYPGPYEQYF.

V is TRBV10-3 and J is TRBJ2-6; D is perhaps TRBD1 (5 bases). Trimming cost V 10 bases and J 4 bases, with 20 bases left between them. The length of the CDR3 is 16 residues. Germline assignment: CDR1 ENHRY and CDR2 SYGVKD. The CDR3 spells CASRTSEGQGANVLTF. DNA for the CDR3: TGTGCCAGCAGGACATCCGAAGGTCAGGGGGCCAACGTCCTGACTTTC.

This clonotype has ten or more counts. The chain combines TRBV9 with TRBJ1-1; D remains ambiguous. CDR3 length equals 13 residues. V lost 1 base to trimming and J lost 2 bases, with 6 bases between them. Germline V gene data show CDR1 as SGDLS and CDR2 as YYNGEE. Written as DNA, the CDR3 is TGTGCCAGCAGCGTATGGGATAACACTGAAGCTTTCTTT. It yields the protein CASSVWDNTEAFF. Full variable domain (remainder filled in from reference TRBV9 and TRBJ1-1): DSGVTQTPKHLITATGQRVTLRCSPRSGDLSVYWYQQSLDQGLQFLIQYYNGEERAKGNILERFSAQQFPDLHSELNLSSLELGDSALYFCASSVWDNTEAFFGQGTRLTVV.

In this sample, this clonotype turned up many times. The gene calls are TRBV11-2 and TRBJ2-7; D perhaps matches TRBD1 (5 bases). The CDR3 has 15 amino acids. The germline V gene encodes CDR1 SGHAT and CDR2 FQNNGV. Trimming shortened V by 4 bases and J by 2 bases, and 15 bases separated the two germline ends. This CDR3 is CASSSQRARAYEQYF. The CDR3 region has the DNA TGTGCCAGCAGCTCCCAAAGGGCCAGGGCCTACGAGCAGTACTTC.

This clonotype was found many times. The rearrangement links TRBV12-3 or TRBV12-4 to TRBJ2-2; D not resolved. The germline V and J ends were trimmed by 5 bases and 6 bases, with 13 bases remaining between them. The CDR3 extends over 14 amino acids. The chain's CDR3 is CASSPSSFSGELFF. For the CDR3, the DNA is TGTGCCAGCAGTCCGTCGAGTTTTTCCGGGGAGCTGTTTTTT.

This clonotype was found a few times. The gene calls are TRBV12-3 or TRBV12-4 and TRBJ2-7, with D tentatively TRBD1 (5 bases). Trimming took off 4 bases at V and 2 bases at J, with 12 bases between the two ends. This CDR3 region has 14 residues. The CDR3 here is CASSYRQLAYEQYF. CDR3 coding DNA: TGTGCCAGCAGTTATCGACAGCTAGCCTACGAGCAGTACTTC.

Of note for this clonotype: This may arise from a read error, as a much more abundant clone is one base away. The gene calls are TRBV14 and TRBJ1-1, with D hard to call. CDR1 SGHDN and CDR2 FVKESK come from the germline V gene. The CDR3 length is 14 residues. The CDR3 DNA sequence: TGTGCCAGCAGCCTCTATCGTCCCGTGGAGGAAGCTTCCTTT. Its translation: CASSLYRPVEEASF.

This clonotype showed up just a few times. The gene calls are TRBV20-1 and TRBJ2-7; 10 bases match TRBD1. V shed 3 bases, J shed 3 bases, and the junction held 5 bases outside the gene matches. The germline V gene has CDR1 DFQATT and CDR2 SNEGSKA (reference sequence). This CDR3 is built from 14 residues. The CDR3 DNA sequence: TGCAGTGCTAGGGACAGGGGGGAATTCTACGAGCAGTACTTC. Residues: CSARDRGEFYEQYF.

This clonotype was seen a handful of times. The CDR3 DNA is TGCAGTGCTGGGTGGGGACAGGGCCACTATGGCTACACCTTC. It codes for CSAGWGQGHYGYTF. The chain joins TRBV20-1 to TRBJ1-2, with 9 bases fitting TRBD1. The CDR3 covers 14 residues. Germline assignment: CDR1 DFQATT and CDR2 SNEGSKA (reference sequence). After removal of 5 bases from V and 3 bases from J, the junction contained 7 bases not matched to a gene.

This clonotype was counted at least ten times. Here the CDR3 reads CASASDRGGGELFF. DNA for the CDR3: TGTGCCAGCGCCTCGGACAGGGGCGGCGGGGAGCTGTTTTTT. The rearrangement uses TRBV9 and TRBJ2-2; 9 nucleotides align to TRBD1. CDR1 and CDR2 (germline): SGDLS, YYNGEE. Trimming at V came to 7 bases and at J to 7 bases, leaving 8 bases not matched to a gene. This CDR3 spans 14 amino acids. Supplemented by reference TRBV9 and TRBJ2-2, the full variable domain reads DSGVTQTPKHLITATGQRVTLRCSPRSGDLSVYWYQQSLDQGLQFLIQYYNGEERAKGNILERFSAQQFPDLHSELNLSSLELGDSALYFCASASDRGGGELFFGEGSRLTVL.

This clonotype appeared a few times. The chain employs TRBV4-1 and TRBJ2-7, with no clear D. Germline V gene sequence: CDR1 MGHRA, CDR2 YSYEKL. V was pared by 1 base and J by 3 bases, with 10 bases between. The CDR3 is 14 residues long. In DNA form, the CDR3 reads TGCGCCAGCAGCCAAGTACAGAAAGTCTACGAGCAGTACTTC. Protein product: CASSQVQKVYEQYF.

For this clonotype: One end of the junction varies from germline; a read error may be responsible. The CDR3 region is CASSEASRGTRKETQYF. The CDR3, as DNA: TGTGCCAGCAGTGAAGCTAGTCGCGGCACGAGAAAAGAGACCCAGTACTTC. The chain couples TRBV10-3 to TRBJ2-5; D is unclear. Germline values: CDR1 ENHRY, CDR2 SYGVKD. The CDR3 length is 17 residues.

The chain combines TRBV12-3 or TRBV12-4 with TRBJ2-5, with 8 bases that match TRBD2. There are 15 residues in the CDR3. V gave up 3 bases and J gave up 1 base; unmatched junction bases: 4. The CDR3 sequence is CASSFSGGFQETQYF. In DNA, the CDR3 is TGTGCCAGCAGTTTCAGCGGGGGATTCCAAGAGACCCAGTACTTC.

The rearrangement uses TRBV7-3 and TRBJ2-5, with 10 bases aligning to TRBD2. The CDR3 totals 15 residues. CDR1 is SGHTA and CDR2 is FQGTGA in the germline V gene. J lost 5 bases, V lost 4 bases, and 7 bases had no gene match. The CDR3 spells CASSSSGRGQETQYF. For the CDR3, the DNA is TGTGCCAGCAGCTCTAGCGGGAGAGGTCAGGAGACCCAGTACTTC.

This clonotype occurred many times. The genes are TRBV12-3 or TRBV12-4 and TRBJ2-5; D may be TRBD1 (5 bases). Trimming took 6 bases from V and 4 from J, leaving 12 bases between them. This CDR3 spans 13 amino acids. Here the CDR3 reads CASSPRRGETQYF. The CDR3 coding sequence is TGTGCCAGCAGCCCGCGAAGGGGAGAGACCCAGTACTTC.